Listed here are 13 T cell receptor beta chains from one sample, sequenced in a study of CD8 T cells in ankylosing spondylitis. Via MiXCR, TCRdb re-called the 5' RACE reads, giving one row per CDR3 protein. Among 200,000 to 300,000 distinct CDR3 sequences, roughly a tenth were seen once, and the ten largest hold 2.6%. The sequencing input was blood, either unsorted or a sorted T cell fraction (not recorded which). The receptors here all came from a male donor with ankylosing spondylitis or in good health (not recorded which).

This clonotype was detected a few times. This could be a read error, since a much larger clone is one nucleotide away. This chain links TRBV3-1 with TRBJ2-3; the D gene could be TRBD1 or TRBD2 (6 bases each). Germline V CDR1 and CDR2: LGHDT, YNNKEL (reference sequence). This CDR3 comprises 15 residues. The CDR3 is CVSSTRGGSTDTQYF. In DNA form, the CDR3 reads TGTGTCAGCAGTACTCGAGGGGGGTCTACAGATACGCAGTATTTT.

This clonotype was observed a handful of times. This chain uses TRBV7-8 with TRBJ2-3; TRBD2 matches at 7 bases. This CDR3 is built from 18 residues. Germline CDR1 and CDR2: SGHVS and FQNEAQ. With 6 bases clipped from V and 2 bases from J, the junction kept 17 bases outside the gene matches. The CDR3 sequence is CASRRMGLAVNITDTQYF. The CDR3 coding sequence is TGTGCCAGCAGAAGAATGGGGCTAGCGGTAAACATCACAGATACGCAGTATTTT.

This clonotype was detected a few times. The V gene is TRBV7-2, the J gene TRBJ1-4, with a weak D call TRBD1 (5 bases). The CDR3 contains 15 residues. V lost 5 bases and J 6 bases, leaving 16 bases between the germline ends. CDR1 SGHTA and CDR2 FQGNSA come from the germline V gene. The CDR3 DNA follows: TGTGCCAGCAGCATCTCAGGGCTTCCTTATGAAAAACTGTTTTTT. Protein: CASSISGLPYEKLFF. Combining the CDR3 with reference TRBV7-2 and TRBJ1-4 gives the whole variable domain GAGVSQSPSNKVTEKGKDVELRCDPISGHTALYWYRQSLGQGLEFLIYFQGNSAPDKSGLPSDRFSAERTGGSVSTLTIQRTQQEDSAVYLCASSISGLPYEKLFFGSGTQLSVL.

The chain links TRBV10-2 to TRBJ1-1; 8 positions agree with TRBD1. The J segment lost 3 bases and the V segment lost 11 bases, leaving 11 bases of the junction unmatched. This CDR3 comprises 14 residues. The germline gives CDR1 WSHSY, CDR2 SAAADI. CDR3 amino acids: CAVLRQGMDTEAFF. DNA of the CDR3: TGCGCCGTTCTTCGACAGGGGATGGACACTGAAGCTTTCTTT.

This clonotype showed up many times. V gene TRBV7-2 combines with J gene TRBJ1-4; TRBD1 is a possible D gene (6 bases). This CDR3 is built from 14 residues. The ends were cut back, 1 base at V and 7 bases at J, with 10 bases in the middle. The germline gives CDR1 SGHTA, CDR2 FQGNSA. CDR3 bases: TGTGCCAGCAGCTTAGGACAGGTGCCTGAAAAACTGTTTTTT. Amino acids: CASSLGQVPEKLFF.

This sequence joins TRBV2 and TRBJ2-7; D tentatively fits TRBD1 or TRBD2 (7 bases each). Between the trimmed V and J ends, which lost 5 bases and 3 bases, there was a span of 23 bases. CDR1 is SNHLY and CDR2 is FYNNEI in the germline V gene. The CDR3 covers 17 residues. The CDR3 sequence is CASSTSTGGQYLYEQYF. The CDR3 DNA reads TGTGCCAGCAGTACATCAACGGGGGGACAGTATCTCTACGAGCAGTACTTC.

This clonotype occurred many times. The rearrangement links TRBV7-9 to TRBJ1-1, with D maybe TRBD1 (6 bases). Germline V gives CDR1 SEHNR, CDR2 FQNEAQ (reference sequence). CDR3 length: 13 residues. With 3 bases removed from V and 10 bases from J, the gap between germline ends came to 15 bases. The CDR3 protein is CASSFDGKGGAFF. The CDR3 nucleotides read TGTGCCAGCAGCTTTGACGGAAAGGGGGGAGCTTTCTTT. The full variable domain, completed using reference TRBV7-9 and TRBJ1-1, is DTGVSQNPRHKITKRGQNVTFRCDPISEHNRLYWYRQTLGQGPEFLTYFQNEAQLEKSRLLSDRFSAERPKGSFSTLEIQRTEQGDSAMYLCASSFDGKGGAFFGQGTRLTVV.

In this sample, this clonotype turned up a few times. The genes are TRBV10-3 and TRBJ2-1; 14 bases line up with TRBD2. Unmatched junction bases numbered 5, after V lost 4 bases and J lost 9 bases. The CDR3 has 15 residues. Per the germline V gene, CDR1 is ENHRY and CDR2 is SYGVKD. CDR3 in amino acids: CAISASGLAGAEQFF. The DNA of the CDR3 is TGTGCCATCAGTGCATCGGGACTAGCGGGAGCTGAGCAGTTCTTC.

This clonotype was recorded many times. The V call is TRBV29-1, the J call TRBJ2-5, with 13 positions matching TRBD2. V was clipped by 4 bases and J by 4 bases; unmatched bases: 9. Germline V CDR1 and CDR2: SQVTM, ANQGSEA. The CDR3 consists of 16 residues. CDR3 DNA sequence: TGCAGCGTTGGGGGACTAGCGGGGAGGGGCGCAGAGACCCAGTACTTC. Translation: CSVGGLAGRGAETQYF.

This clonotype was counted many times. The DNA for the CDR3 is TGCAGTGCCCCGATCGGGACTAGCGGGACCCGTGTGGATGAGCAGTTCTTC. This encodes CSAPIGTSGTRVDEQFF. The rearrangement links TRBV20-1 to TRBJ2-1; 13 bases align to TRBD2. CDR3 length: 17 amino acids. In germline, CDR1 is DFQATT, CDR2 SNEGSKA (reference sequence). The V segment lost 6 bases and the J segment 8 bases; nucleotides outside the gene matches: 16.

In this sample, this clonotype turned up many times. Germline and junction disagree at one end, which may indicate a read error. This chain joins TRBV2 and TRBJ1-6; TRBD1 matches at 7 bases. The germline V gene has CDR1 SNHLY and CDR2 FYNNEI. CDR3 length: 14 residues. CDR3 protein: CASNEQGPNSPLHF. CDR3 bases: TGTGCCAGCAATGAACAGGGGCCTAATTCACCCCTCCACTTT. The full variable domain, completed using reference TRBV2 and TRBJ1-6, is EPEVTQTPSHQVTQMGQEVILRCVPISNHLYFYWYRQILGQKVEFLVSFYNNEISEKSEIFDDQFSVERPDGSNFTLKIRSTKLEDSAMYFCASNEQGPNSPLHFGNGTRLTVT.

This clonotype was counted many times. The rearrangement joins TRBV20-1 to TRBJ2-1, with TRBD2 identical over 13 bases. Germline V gene data show CDR1 as DFQATT and CDR2 as SNEGSKA (reference sequence). The CDR3 spans 16 residues. Trimming cost V 5 bases and J 3 bases; bases outside gene matches: 7. The CDR3 bases are TGCAGTGCTGCCGGGGGACTAGCGGGGATCTACAATGAGCAGTTCTTC. Translated, it gives CSAAGGLAGIYNEQFF.

This clonotype was recorded at least ten times. The chain carries TRBV19 and TRBJ1-5, with 8 positions matching TRBD1. CDR1 is LNHDA, CDR2 SQIVND, per germline (reference sequence). V trimming: 6 bases; J trimming: 1 base; junction bases outside the gene matches: 5. This CDR3 comprises 15 residues. CDR3 amino acids: CASRPRDRSNQPQHF. DNA of the CDR3: TGTGCCAGTAGGCCCAGGGACAGGAGCAATCAGCCCCAGCATTTT.